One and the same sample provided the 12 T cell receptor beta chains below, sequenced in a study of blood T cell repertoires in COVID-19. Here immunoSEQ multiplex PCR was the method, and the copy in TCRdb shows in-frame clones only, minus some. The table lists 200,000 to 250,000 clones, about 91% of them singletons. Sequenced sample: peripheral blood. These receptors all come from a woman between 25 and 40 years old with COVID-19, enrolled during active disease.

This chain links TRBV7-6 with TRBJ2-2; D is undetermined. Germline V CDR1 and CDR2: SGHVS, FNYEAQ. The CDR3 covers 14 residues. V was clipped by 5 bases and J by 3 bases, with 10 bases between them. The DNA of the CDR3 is TGTGCCAGCAGCCCGCAAGACTACACCGGGGAGCTGTTTTTT. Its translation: CASSPQDYTGELFF.

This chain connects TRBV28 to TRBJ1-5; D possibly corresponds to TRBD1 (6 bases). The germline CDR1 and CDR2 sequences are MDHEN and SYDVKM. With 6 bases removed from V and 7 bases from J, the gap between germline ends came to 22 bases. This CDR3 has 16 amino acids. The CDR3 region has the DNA TGTGCCAGCAGCTTACAGGGATGGAGTTCGAGACAGCCCCAGCATTTT. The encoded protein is CASSLQGWSSRQPQHF.

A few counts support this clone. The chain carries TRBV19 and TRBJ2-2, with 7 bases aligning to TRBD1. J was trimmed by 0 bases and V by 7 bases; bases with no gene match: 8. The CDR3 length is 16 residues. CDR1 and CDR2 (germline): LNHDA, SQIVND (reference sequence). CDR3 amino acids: CASMKAGTANTGELFF. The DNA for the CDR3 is TGTGCCAGTATGAAAGCTGGGACAGCGAACACCGGGGAGCTGTTTTTT.

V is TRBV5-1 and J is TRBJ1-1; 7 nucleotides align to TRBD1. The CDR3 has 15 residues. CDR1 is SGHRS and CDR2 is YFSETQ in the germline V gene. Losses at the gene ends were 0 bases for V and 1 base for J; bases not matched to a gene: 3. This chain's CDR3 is CASSLEAGGNTEAFF. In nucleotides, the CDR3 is TGCGCCAGCAGCTTGGAGGCAGGGGGGAACACTGAAGCTTTCTTT.

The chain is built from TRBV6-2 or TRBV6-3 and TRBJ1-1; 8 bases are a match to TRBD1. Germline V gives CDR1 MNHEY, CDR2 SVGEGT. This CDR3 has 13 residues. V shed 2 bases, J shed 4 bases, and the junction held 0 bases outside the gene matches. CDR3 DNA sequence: TGTGCCAGCAGTTACGACAGGGGCACTGAAGCTTTCTTT. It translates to CASSYDRGTEAFF.

The CDR3 coding sequence is TGTGCCATCCCGACAGGGAGAGGTTTAAACTATGGCTACACCTTC. As protein: CAIPTGRGLNYGYTF. V and J are TRBV28 and TRBJ1-2, with 7 positions matching TRBD1. The CDR3 loop spans 15 amino acids. CDR1 MDHEN and CDR2 SYDVKM come from the germline V gene. Trimming took 10 bases from V and 2 from J; bases not matched to a gene: 13.

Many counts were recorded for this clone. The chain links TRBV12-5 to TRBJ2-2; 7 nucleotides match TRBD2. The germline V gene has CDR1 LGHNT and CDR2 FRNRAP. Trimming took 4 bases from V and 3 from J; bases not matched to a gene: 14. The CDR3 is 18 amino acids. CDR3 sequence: CASGSYPGTIRDTGELFF. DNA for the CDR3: TGTGCTAGTGGTTCTTACCCCGGGACTATTCGGGACACCGGGGAGCTGTTTTTT.

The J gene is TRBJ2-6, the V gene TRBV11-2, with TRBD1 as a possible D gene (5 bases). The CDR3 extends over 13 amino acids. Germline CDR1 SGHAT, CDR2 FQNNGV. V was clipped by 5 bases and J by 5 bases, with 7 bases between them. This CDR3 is CASSPGWANVLTF. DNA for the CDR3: TGTGCCAGCAGCCCAGGGTGGGCCAACGTCCTGACTTTC.

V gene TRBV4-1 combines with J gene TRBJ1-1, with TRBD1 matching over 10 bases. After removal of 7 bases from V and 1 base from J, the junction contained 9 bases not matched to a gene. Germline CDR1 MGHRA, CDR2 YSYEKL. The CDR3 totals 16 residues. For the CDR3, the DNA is TGCGCCAGCAACCTCGGACAGGGGGAAACGAACACTGAAGCTTTCTTT. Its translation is CASNLGQGETNTEAFF.

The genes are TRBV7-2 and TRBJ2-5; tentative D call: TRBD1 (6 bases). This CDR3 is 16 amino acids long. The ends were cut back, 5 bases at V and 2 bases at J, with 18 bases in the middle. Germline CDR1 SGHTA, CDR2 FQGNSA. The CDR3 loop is CASSHRAGTQQETQYF. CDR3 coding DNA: TGTGCCAGCAGCCACAGGGCCGGGACGCAGCAAGAGACCCAGTACTTC.

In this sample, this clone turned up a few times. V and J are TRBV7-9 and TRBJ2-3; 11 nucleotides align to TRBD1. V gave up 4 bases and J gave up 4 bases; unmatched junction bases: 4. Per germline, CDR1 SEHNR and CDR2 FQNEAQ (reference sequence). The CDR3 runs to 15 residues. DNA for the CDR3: TGTGCCAGCAGCTCAACGGGACAGGGGGCAGATACGCAGTATTTT. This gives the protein CASSSTGQGADTQYF.

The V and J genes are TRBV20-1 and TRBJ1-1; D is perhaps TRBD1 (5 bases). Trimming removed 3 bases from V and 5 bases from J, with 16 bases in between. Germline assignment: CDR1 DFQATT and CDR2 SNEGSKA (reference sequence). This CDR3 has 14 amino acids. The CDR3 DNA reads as TGCAGTGCTAGTCGGGCCGGGGGAAGGACTGAAGCTTTCTTT. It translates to CSASRAGGRTEAFF.